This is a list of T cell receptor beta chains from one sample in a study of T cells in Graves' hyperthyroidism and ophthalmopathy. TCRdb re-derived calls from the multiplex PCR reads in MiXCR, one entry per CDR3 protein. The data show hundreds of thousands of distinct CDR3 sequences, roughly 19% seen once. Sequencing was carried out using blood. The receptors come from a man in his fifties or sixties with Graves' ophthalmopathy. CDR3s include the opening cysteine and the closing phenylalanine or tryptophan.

CAISESVIFGGHQPQHF	TRBV10-3	TRBJ1-5
CASSLETNTGELFF	TRBV5-1	TRBJ2-2
CASSRQEDTEAFF	TRBV7-2	TRBJ1-1
CATRPGEAYGYTF	TRBV5-1	TRBJ1-2
CASSVGADTQETQYF	TRBV9	TRBJ2-5
CATSDSRNQPQHF	TRBV24-1	TRBJ1-5
CASSVDSGLAVGDEQFF	TRBV27	TRBJ2-1
CASRSLSGNTIYF	TRBV4-1	TRBJ1-3
CASSGQGRNTIYF	TRBV2	TRBJ1-3
CAISLTQGAADTQYF	TRBV10-3	TRBJ2-3
CASSSNFKAGAETQYF	TRBV11-2	TRBJ2-5
CASSEAPGRGRSDTQYF	TRBV2	TRBJ2-3
CASSDQGAPVENEQFF	TRBV6-1	TRBJ2-1
CAWSWRGTAGLNTEAFF	TRBV30	TRBJ1-1
CASSLSPWVTTNEKLFF	TRBV12-3/TRBV12-4	TRBJ1-4
CAWTFHRGLRKLFF	TRBV30	TRBJ1-4
CASSWGRGGGETQYF	TRBV12-3/TRBV12-4	TRBJ2-5
CASSSDGGGDEQFF	TRBV7-2	TRBJ2-1
CASSHIHTGKLFF	TRBV14	TRBJ2-2
CAWTSGRGEQFF	TRBV30	TRBJ2-1
CSVGYRESETQYF	TRBV29-1	TRBJ2-5
CASSEGAGTGSPLHF	TRBV6-1	TRBJ1-6
CASSLVQQDNEQFF	TRBV12-3/TRBV12-4	TRBJ2-1
CSARGLAESTDTQYF	TRBV20-1	TRBJ2-3
CSARDSGGEETQYF	TRBV20-1	TRBJ2-5
CASSINNTGAGELFF	TRBV7-4	TRBJ2-2
CATKAGQGMNTEAFF	TRBV24-1	TRBJ1-1
CASSLNLGVGELFF	TRBV7-3	TRBJ2-2
CASRWTGSYNEQFF	TRBV2	TRBJ2-1
CASSPPAGQTGELFF	TRBV5-1	TRBJ2-2
CASSGRTSGSSEQYF	TRBV9	TRBJ2-7
CASSRQGAGSGANVLTF	TRBV6-1	TRBJ2-6
CATSDIGGAVEDEQFF	TRBV24-1	TRBJ2-1
CAWSGGLEQPQHF	TRBV30	TRBJ1-5
CASSLGWGYEQYF	TRBV7-2	TRBJ2-7
CAIGTSPYNEQFF	TRBV6-1	TRBJ2-1
CATSGLAGNTGELFF	TRBV28	TRBJ2-2
CSVEDLTGTGEWETQYF	TRBV29-1	TRBJ2-5
CSARALAFYQETQYF	TRBV20-1	TRBJ2-5
CASSEGQGSNEQFF	TRBV2	TRBJ2-1
CTSSPLSGNYNEQFF	TRBV3-1	TRBJ2-1
CASRPQGAGQPQHF	TRBV4-1	TRBJ1-5
CASSFRTRPTGELFF	TRBV12-3/TRBV12-4	TRBJ2-2
CASKGATYEQYF	TRBV2	TRBJ2-7
CASSLSGQGGQPQHF	TRBV28	TRBJ1-5
CASTTRADQPQHF	TRBV6-1	TRBJ1-5
CASRRIGGEGAEAFF	TRBV7-9	TRBJ1-1
CTSSRQGSNQPQHF	TRBV7-2	TRBJ1-5
CASSLTGTNQPQHF	TRBV5-4	TRBJ1-5
CASSYAAADTQYF	TRBV7-2	TRBJ2-3
CASSSGRVHTEAFF	TRBV5-6	TRBJ1-1